The next 28 T cell receptor beta chains were all read from a single sample in a study of post-analysis software for immune sequencing data. Their antigens remain unidentified. Findings and limits, study-wide: Patients used five TRBV segments, including TRBV5-6, TRBV5-1 and TRBV20-1, more often than controls.

The authors incorporated unique molecular identifiers into the TCR beta cDNA libraries. From the PCR reads, TCRdb called clonotypes with MiXCR, one entry per CDR3 protein. The table shows some 260,000 distinct CDR3 sequences, with 36% occurring only once. Sample: blood. The receptors originated from a girl aged 5 to 17 with multiple sclerosis.

This sequence joins TRBV7-8 and TRBJ2-7; tentatively, D is TRBD1 or TRBD2 (6 bases each). The better agreement between TRBJ2-5 and the DNA end casts doubt on the J call. The CDR3 is 17 residues long. Germline V CDR1 and CDR2: SGHVS, FQNEAQ. CDR3 nucleotides: TGTGCCAGCAGCCAATCCCGGGACGGGGGCGGTAGGGAGACCCAGTACTTC. Translating it yields CASSQSRDGGGRETQYF.

The chain links TRBV10-2 to TRBJ2-1; 9 bases fit TRBD1. This CDR3 has 16 residues. Losses at the gene ends were 4 bases for V and 1 base for J; bases not matched to a gene: 5. Germline loops: CDR1 WSHSY, CDR2 SAAADI. DNA of the CDR3: TGCGCCAGCAGTGCGGCCGGGACAGGGTCCTACAATGAGCAGTTCTTC. Amino acids: CASSAAGTGSYNEQFF.

At least ten counts were recorded for this clonotype. J is TRBJ1-1 and V is TRBV6-5; 9 nucleotides match TRBD1. The germline V gene encodes CDR1 MNHEY and CDR2 SVGAGI. The CDR3 runs 14 residues. V trimming: 5 bases; J trimming: 2 bases; junction bases outside the gene matches: 3. CDR3 region: CASSRTGGNTEAFF. As DNA, the CDR3 is TGTGCCAGCAGTCGCACAGGGGGCAACACTGAAGCTTTCTTT.

This clonotype was seen repeatedly, ten times or more. The chain combines TRBV20-1 with TRBJ1-2; the match to TRBD1 covers 8 bases. This CDR3 is built from 14 residues. Germline V CDR1 and CDR2: DFQATT, SNEGSKA (reference sequence). J gave up 13 bases and V 0 bases, and 13 bases lay outside the gene matches. CDR3 loop: CSARDGDRISSGTF. CDR3 sequence (DNA): TGCAGTGCTAGAGATGGGGACAGGATTTCCTCGGGCACCTTC.

J is TRBJ1-1 and V is TRBV5-1; D ambiguous. Trimming left V 1 base short and J 2 bases short, with 12 bases between. This CDR3 has 15 residues. From germline, CDR1 is SGHRS and CDR2 YFSETQ. CDR3 DNA sequence: TGCGCCAGCAGCTTGCTCCAGGCGGGAAACACTGAAGCTTTCTTT. Its translation: CASSLLQAGNTEAFF.

In its sample, this clonotype was seen a few times. The chain is built from TRBV6-2 or TRBV6-3 and TRBJ1-6, with 7 bases identical to TRBD1. The CDR3 is 15 amino acids. Germline V lookup: CDR1 MNHEY, CDR2 SVGEGT. The V segment lost 6 bases and the J segment 3 bases; nucleotides outside the gene matches: 5. CDR3 coding DNA: TGTGCCAGCAGCTCCGGGACAGTCTATAATTCACCCCTCCACTTT. This sequence encodes CASSSGTVYNSPLHF.

The chain is built from TRBV12-3 or TRBV12-4 and TRBJ2-3; a weak D match, TRBD2 (5 bases). V was shortened by 3 bases and J by 3 bases, with 7 bases between the two germline ends. CDR3 length equals 13 residues. This chain's CDR3 is CASSFGETDTQYF. DNA of the CDR3: TGTGCCAGCAGTTTTGGGGAGACAGATACGCAGTATTTT.

This clonotype was observed at least ten times. V is TRBV6-1 and J is TRBJ1-2; TRBD1 aligns across 9 bases. Unmatched junction bases numbered 9, after V lost 11 bases and J lost 5 bases. Germline lookup yields CDR1 MNHNS and CDR2 SASEGT. This CDR3 has 13 amino acids. The CDR3 reads CACKQGARYGYTF. The CDR3 bases are TGTGCCTGCAAACAGGGGGCGCGTTATGGCTACACCTTC.

As to this clonotype: A junction end diverges from the germline sequence, so it may reflect a read error. The V gene is TRBV5-6, the J gene TRBJ2-2; a possible D gene is TRBD2 (5 bases). The CDR3 is 14 amino acids. Germline V gene data show CDR1 as SGHDT and CDR2 as YYEEEE. Here the CDR3 reads CASSLTSATGERFF. The CDR3 DNA reads as TGTGCCAGCAGCTTGACTAGTGCCACCGGGGAGCGGTTTTTT.

This clonotype was found a few times. J is TRBJ1-1 and V is TRBV3-1; D is perhaps TRBD1 (6 bases). V lost 4 bases, J lost 0 bases, and 15 bases lay in between. CDR1 and CDR2 from the germline V gene are LGHDT and YNNKEL (reference sequence). This CDR3 is built from 16 residues. DNA of the CDR3: TGTGCCAGCAGCCCCACGGGGACATCCATGAACACTGAAGCTTTCTTT. Residues: CASSPTGTSMNTEAFF.

This clonotype was observed at least ten times. The rearrangement joins TRBV7-9 to TRBJ2-1; a weak D match, TRBD2 (6 bases). CDR3 length equals 13 residues. Trimming removed 5 bases at V and 9 bases at J, with 14 bases between. CDR1 SEHNR and CDR2 FQNEAQ come from the germline V gene (reference sequence). Here the CDR3 DNA reads TGTGCCAGCAGCACAAGGGACTGGCGTGAGCAGTTCTTC. Translation gives CASSTRDWREQFF.

The sample holds many counts of this clonotype. The chain joins TRBV29-1 to TRBJ1-2; no firm D call. There are 16 residues in the CDR3. Per germline, CDR1 SQVTM and CDR2 ANQGSEA. The CDR3 here is CRYYRYGPELSYGYTF. The CDR3 DNA reads as TGCAGGTACTACAGATACGGACCGGAACTTTCCTATGGCTACACCTTC.

V usage is TRBV25-1 and J usage is TRBJ1-1, with 7 bases identical to TRBD1. J lost 4 bases, V lost 3 bases, and 8 bases had no gene match. CDR1 is MGHDK, CDR2 SYGVNS, per germline. The CDR3 has 15 amino acids. The CDR3 DNA is TGTGCCAGCAGTGATACAGGGGACTCGGGCACTGAAGCTTTCTTT. Translating it yields CASSDTGDSGTEAFF.

This clonotype has at least ten counts. V gene TRBV7-3 combines with J gene TRBJ1-2; 7 nucleotides match TRBD1. In germline, CDR1 is SGHTA, CDR2 FQGTGA. This CDR3 has 14 residues. V lost 4 bases, J lost 7 bases, and 9 bases stayed unmatched. The CDR3 DNA sequence: TGTGCCAGCAGCTCTCAACAGGGGAGGGGTGGCTACACCTTC. The encoded protein is CASSSQQGRGGYTF.

The chain employs TRBV10-3 and TRBJ2-5, with 9 nucleotides matching TRBD2. TRBJ2-7 matches the DNA end more closely, so the J call is doubtful. The germline gives CDR1 ENHRY, CDR2 SYGVKD. The CDR3 is made up of 16 amino acids. The CDR3: CAISESNILAGHEQYF. DNA of the CDR3: TGTGCCATCAGTGAGTCGAATATACTAGCGGGCCACGAGCAGTACTTC.

This clonotype was detected many times. V is TRBV4-1 and J is TRBJ2-5, with TRBD2 matching over 8 bases. The V segment lost 4 bases and the J segment 2 bases; nucleotides outside the gene matches: 6. Looked up from germline, CDR1 is MGHRA and CDR2 is YSYEKL. CDR3 size: 15 residues. CDR3 coding DNA: TGCGCCAGCAGCCCCGCCGGGGGGGTGCAAGAGACCCAGTACTTC. Translating it yields CASSPAGGVQETQYF.

This chain links TRBV6-5 with TRBJ2-2, with 12 bases that match TRBD1. J was trimmed by 7 bases and V by 2 bases; bases with no gene match: 5. Germline V CDR1 and CDR2: MNHEY, SVGAGI. This CDR3 has 16 residues. Here the CDR3 reads CASSYRDRGLHGELFF. The CDR3 nucleotides are TGTGCCAGCAGTTACCGGGACAGGGGGCTTCACGGGGAGCTGTTTTTT.

This clonotype came up many times. One end of the junction fails to match germline, which may point to a read error. The CDR3 loop is CASSPQADLTNTQYF. The CDR3 DNA reads as TGTGCCAGCAGCCCCCAAGCGGACCTCACAAATACGCAGTATTTT. J is TRBJ2-3 and V is TRBV9, with D tentatively TRBD2 (5 bases). CDR1 is SGDLS and CDR2 is YYNGEE in the germline V gene. The length of the CDR3 is 15 residues. The full variable domain, in which reference TRBV9 and TRBJ2-3 provide the parts outside the CDR3, is DSGVTQTPKHLITATGQRVTLRCSPRSGDLSVYWYQQSLDQGLQFLIQYYNGEERAKGNILERFSAQQFPDLHSELNLSSLELGDSALYFCASSPQADLTNTQYFGPGTRLTVL.

This clonotype was found many times. CDR3 residues: CASSEKGVGTSNEQFF. In DNA form, the CDR3 reads TGTGCCAGCAGCGAAAAGGGGGTCGGGACTAGCAATGAGCAGTTCTTC. The chain has TRBV11-2 and TRBJ2-1; 8 bases line up with TRBD2. The trim removed 5 bases at V and 6 bases at J, leaving 12 bases unmatched. Germline CDR1 SGHAT, CDR2 FQNNGV. This CDR3 contains 16 residues.

The chain couples TRBV3-1 to TRBJ1-4; 7 nucleotides line up with TRBD1. The length of the CDR3 is 16 residues. The V and J ends lost 1 base and 8 bases, in that order; junction bases with no gene match: 10. Germline values: CDR1 LGHDT, CDR2 YNNKEL (reference sequence). The CDR3 loop reads CASSQVGDRAYEKLFF. DNA for the CDR3: TGTGCCAGCAGCCAAGTAGGAGACAGGGCCTACGAAAAACTGTTTTTT.

Turning to this clonotype: A much larger clone sits a single nucleotide away, making a read error possible. This chain connects TRBV9 to TRBJ1-2; D is perhaps TRBD1 (5 bases). The CDR3 totals 14 residues. The V gene's germline CDR1 is SGDLS and CDR2 YYNGEE. Trimming took 0 bases from V and 8 from J, leaving 14 bases between them. CDR3 protein: CASSVVERGQGYTF. The CDR3 DNA sequence: TGTGCCAGCAGCGTAGTGGAGCGGGGCCAGGGCTACACCTTC.

This clonotype appeared many times. This chain links TRBV6-5 with TRBJ1-5; D is unresolved. The CDR3 is 15 amino acids. Germline-derived CDR1 and CDR2 are MNHEY and SVGAGI. V dropped 0 bases and J dropped 0 bases, with 6 bases sitting between them. DNA for the CDR3: TGTGCCAGCAGTTACTCGAGGAATAGCAATCAGCCCCAGCATTTT. Translation gives CASSYSRNSNQPQHF.

The chain recombines TRBV12-3 or TRBV12-4 with TRBJ2-5; no clear D gene. This CDR3 comprises 12 residues. Trimming removed 5 bases from V and 5 bases from J, with 9 bases in between. As DNA, the CDR3 is TGTGCCAGCAGTAAGGGCTGGGAGACCCAGTACTTC. It encodes CASSKGWETQYF.

The genes are TRBV28 and TRBJ2-5; 10 positions match TRBD2. The germline gives CDR1 MDHEN, CDR2 SYDVKM. The CDR3 covers 16 residues. With V trimmed by 5 bases and J by 11 bases, 17 bases remained unmatched. The chain's CDR3 is CASSPPGLARHNEQYF. DNA of the CDR3: TGTGCCAGCAGTCCCCCGGGACTAGCGCGGCACAATGAGCAGTACTTC.

Concerning this clonotype: A read error may be the cause here, since a much bigger clone is one base away. The gene calls are TRBV5-6 and TRBJ2-3, with TRBD2 matching 8 bases. The CDR3 totals 20 residues. Germline V gene sequence: CDR1 SGHDT, CDR2 YYEEEE. The CDR3 spells CDSSSVLGGGISSSTDTQYF. The CDR3, as DNA: TGTGACAGCAGCTCTGTTCTAGGCGGGGGGATTTCGTCTAGCACAGATACGCAGTATTTT.

In its sample, this clonotype was seen many times. The rearrangement links TRBV27 to TRBJ1-5; D remains ambiguous. V dropped 4 bases and J dropped 4 bases, with 8 bases sitting between them. The CDR3 sequence is 13 residues long. Germline CDR1 and CDR2: MNHEY and SMNVEV (reference sequence). Here the CDR3 DNA reads TGTGCCAGCAGTTCATTACCAAATCAGCCCCAGCATTTT. This translates into CASSSLPNQPQHF.

The table lists this clonotype with a few counts. The chain links TRBV5-6 to TRBJ1-5, with 8 positions matching TRBD1. V shed 0 bases, J shed 7 bases, and the junction held 6 bases outside the gene matches. The germline V gene encodes CDR1 SGHDT and CDR2 YYEEEE. The CDR3 spans 15 residues. CDR3 sequence: CASSLGQGLRQPQHF. The CDR3 DNA sequence: TGTGCCAGCAGCTTGGGACAGGGGCTCAGGCAGCCCCAGCATTTT.

Details on this clonotype: At one of its ends the junction is not consistent with the germline gene, which may arise from a read error. The CDR3 reads CASSLTGGLTGAFF. CDR3 nucleotides: TGTGCCAGCAGTTTAACCGGGGGACTGACTGGAGCTTTCTTT. The V gene is TRBV12-3 or TRBV12-4, the J gene TRBJ1-1, with D perhaps matching TRBD1 (5 bases). The CDR3 loop spans 14 amino acids.